This record concerns one T cell receptor beta chain sequence. The antigen it binds to is not known. There are no base qualities to consult, and no much larger clone falls within one base. One collaborating source in Seattle enrolled patients during active infection and followed them longitudinally through the course of disease. Collaborating institutions collected whole blood in K2EDTA tubes following their own protocols. For TCRbeta analysis, collaborators shipped samples in one of three forms: frozen whole blood, isolated PBMCs, or DNA extracted from either of those sample types. TCRbeta CDR3 regions were amplified from genomic DNA using the immunoSEQ Assay, a bias-controlled multiplex PCR. On the study's bioinformatics: Within the assay, amplification of reference gene primers was used to estimate how many nucleated cells each sample contained. To quantify the absolute abundance of each unique TCRbeta CDR3 rearrangement, sequence reads were collapsed and filtered. For each sample, productive Simpson clonality was calculated as the square root of Simpson's diversity index over productive rearrangements. TCRdb retrieved this table from immuneACCESS and kept in-frame rearrangements only. Not all clones are present; in checked studies, unresolved V genes account for under half, and no reason is known for the remainder. That table gives V, J and clone size, and the DNA gave D and trimming. This sample gives roughly 300,000 clones in total; roughly nine tenths of them show up just once. In total, the top ten clones hold approximately 2.1% of the sample.

This sample was taken from a study of blood T cell repertoires in COVID-19 (dated by TCRdb to the early 2020s). Study-wide context: The collaborator samples originated in the United States, Italy and Spain and spanned the acute and convalescent phases of COVID-19. The prospective study material was composed of cDNA or gDNA derived from T cells, B-cell-depleted T cells, or PBMCs. Deeply sampled blood TCRbeta repertoires from subjects exposed to, actively infected with, or recovered from COVID-19 were included in the dataset. A freely available public database, intended as a resource for researchers studying the immune response to SARS-CoV-2, is where the repertoires were released. Samples were obtained from the ongoing ImmuneRACE study (first 160 participants) and from over 1,000 subjects provided by 6 global collaborators. The sample metadata nearly always contained a de-identified subject ID, COVID-19 status, age in years and sex. Where available, HLA class I and class II types were obtained from metadata supplied by the sample provider rather than from assay-based typing.

On the study overall, not on this receptor specifically: The quantity of clinical and demographic metadata differed by source and by participant and was supplied without curation.

The TCR was taken from a woman aged 30 to 39 with COVID-19, enrolled during active disease. The specimen sequenced was peripheral blood.

The DNA is TGCGCCAGCAGGGACAGTTCCACTGAAGCTTTCTTT. This sequence encodes CASRDSSTEAFF. Recombination linked TRBV10-2 to TRBJ1-1; D gene: possibly TRBD1, on 6 matching bases. The germline V gene encodes CDR1 WSHSY and CDR2 SAAADI. A distance of 9 bases separates the germline ends of V and J, which lose 6 bases and 4 bases respectively. The CDR3 covers 12 residues, taking in both the cysteine and the phenylalanine. This entry keeps only the CDR3 DNA: 36 bases, framed from base 1.